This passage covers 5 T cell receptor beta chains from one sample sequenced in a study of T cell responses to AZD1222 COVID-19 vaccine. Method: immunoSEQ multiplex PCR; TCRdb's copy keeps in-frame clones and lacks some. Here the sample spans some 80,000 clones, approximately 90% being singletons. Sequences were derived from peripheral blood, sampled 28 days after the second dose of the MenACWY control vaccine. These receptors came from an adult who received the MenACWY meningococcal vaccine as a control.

The CDR3 is CATSMGGGPYGYTF. CDR3 in DNA: TGTGCCACCAGCATGGGAGGGGGTCCCTATGGCTACACCTTC. The chain links TRBV15 to TRBJ1-2; TRBD1 might be the D (6 bases). The CDR3 has 14 residues. The germline V gene has CDR1 LNHNV and CDR2 YYDKDF (reference sequence). V was cut by 4 bases and J by 4 bases, with 13 bases left in between.

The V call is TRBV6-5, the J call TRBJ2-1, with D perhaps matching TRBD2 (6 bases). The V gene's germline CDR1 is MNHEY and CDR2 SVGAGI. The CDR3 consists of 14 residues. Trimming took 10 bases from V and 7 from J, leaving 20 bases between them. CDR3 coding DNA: TGTGCCACCGCGGGACCCGGCAGTGGTAATGAGCAGTTCTTC. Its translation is CATAGPGSGNEQFF.

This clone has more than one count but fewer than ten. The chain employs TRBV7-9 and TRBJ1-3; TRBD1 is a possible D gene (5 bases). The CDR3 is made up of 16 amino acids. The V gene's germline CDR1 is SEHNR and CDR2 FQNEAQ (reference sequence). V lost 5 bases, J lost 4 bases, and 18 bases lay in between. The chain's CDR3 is CASSTRGQGSGNTIYF. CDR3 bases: TGTGCCAGCAGCACAAGGGGTCAGGGTTCAGGAAACACCATATATTTT.

CDR3 nucleotide sequence: TGCAGCGTTGAATCGGGGGGGCTGGATGAGCAGTTCTTC. It yields the protein CSVESGGLDEQFF. The genes are TRBV29-1 and TRBJ2-1, with TRBD2 identical over 8 bases. Germline V lookup: CDR1 SQVTM, CDR2 ANQGSEA. This CDR3 comprises 13 residues. The ends lost 2 bases at V and 8 bases at J; junction bases unmatched: 5.

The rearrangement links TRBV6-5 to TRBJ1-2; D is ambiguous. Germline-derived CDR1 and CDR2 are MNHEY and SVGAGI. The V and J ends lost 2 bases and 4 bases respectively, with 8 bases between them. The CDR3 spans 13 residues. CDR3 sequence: CASSYDYLYGYTF. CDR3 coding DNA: TGTGCCAGCAGTTACGACTACCTCTATGGCTACACCTTC.